This T cell receptor beta chain was sequenced during a study of cytomegalovirus exposure and HLA in healthy donors. The germline CDR1 and CDR2 sequences are SNHLY and FYNNEI. The CDR3 consists of 15 residues. V dropped 6 bases and J dropped 5 bases, with 14 bases sitting between them. This PCR relied on a set of 60 Vbeta primers and 13 Jbeta primers. Only in-frame clones appear in the TCRdb table, and some are missing; sequencing was by immunoSEQ multiplex PCR. The data contain approximately 120,000 clones, around three quarters of them seen just once; the ten biggest clones take up over 10%. The receptor was isolated from a woman aged 60-75 years in good health and CMV-seropositive. The chain is built from TRBV2 and TRBJ1-6, with a tentative D call TRBD1 (6 bases). The source material was PBMCs. The CDR3 bases are TGTGCCAGCAGACTCAGGACAGAAGATAATTCACCCCTCCACTTT. It codes for CASRLRTEDNSPLHF.